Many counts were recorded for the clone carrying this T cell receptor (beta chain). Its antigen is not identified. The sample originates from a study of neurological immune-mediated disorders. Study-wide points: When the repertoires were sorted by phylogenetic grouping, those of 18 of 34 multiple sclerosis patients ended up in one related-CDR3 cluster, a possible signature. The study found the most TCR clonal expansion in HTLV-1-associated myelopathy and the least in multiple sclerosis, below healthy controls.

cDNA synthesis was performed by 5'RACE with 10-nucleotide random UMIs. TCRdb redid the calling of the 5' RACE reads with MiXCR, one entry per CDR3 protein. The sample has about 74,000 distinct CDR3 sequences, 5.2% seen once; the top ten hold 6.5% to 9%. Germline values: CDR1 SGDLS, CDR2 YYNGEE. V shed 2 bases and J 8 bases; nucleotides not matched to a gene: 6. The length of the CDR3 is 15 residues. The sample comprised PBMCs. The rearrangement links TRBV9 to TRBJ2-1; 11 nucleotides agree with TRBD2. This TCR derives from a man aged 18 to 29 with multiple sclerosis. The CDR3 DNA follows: TGTGCCAGCAGCGTCACTAGCGGGAGTATCTATGAGCAGTTCTTC. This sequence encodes CASSVTSGSIYEQFF.